This T cell receptor (beta chain) was sequenced for a study of blood T cell repertoires in COVID-19. Study in general: Sample material is recorded as cDNA or gDNA derived from T cells, B-cell-depleted T cells, or PBMCs.

Trimming shortened V by 0 bases and J by 2 bases, and 17 bases separated the two germline ends. CDR3 size: 17 residues. Per germline, CDR1 GTSNPN and CDR2 SVGIG (reference sequence). TCRdb keeps only in-frame clones here, not all; method: immunoSEQ multiplex PCR. The sample lists 150,000 to 180,000 clones, roughly 83% occurring once. The material sequenced was peripheral blood. The rearrangement joins TRBV30 to TRBJ1-3; D call uncertain. This sequence originates from a woman between 55 and 75 years old with acute or convalescent COVID-19. The CDR3, as DNA: TGTGCCTGGAGTGTAAGTCCCCTGTGGAGGGCTGGAAACACCATATATTTT. Amino acid sequence: CAWSVSPLWRAGNTIYF.